These 21 T cell receptor beta chains were all obtained from the same sample, sequenced in a study of cytomegalovirus exposure and HLA in healthy donors. The PCR employed 60 Vbeta primers together with 13 Jbeta primers. Produced via immunoSEQ multiplex PCR; TCRdb's table is partial and in-frame only. The sample lists around 190,000 clones; 79% were seen once. The sequenced material came from PBMCs. These TCRs come from a woman in her late teens or twenties in good health and CMV-seronegative.

The chain employs TRBV5-1 and TRBJ1-4; D is uncertain. The CDR3 spans 11 residues. Germline loops: CDR1 SGHRS, CDR2 YFSETQ. V was clipped by 5 bases and J by 5 bases, with 4 bases between them. CDR3 amino acids: CASRHNEKLFF. Here the CDR3 DNA reads TGCGCCAGCAGACACAATGAAAAACTGTTTTTT. Drawing the rest from reference TRBV5-1 and TRBJ1-4, the complete variable domain is KAGVTQTPRYLIKTRGQQVTLSCSPISGHRSVSWYQQTPGQGLQFLFEYFSETQRNKGNFPGRFSGRQFSNSRSEMNVSTLELGDSALYLCASRHNEKLFFGSGTQLSVL.

The CDR3 region has the DNA TGCGCCAGCAGCCTTCAGACAGGGCGGATCTCTGGAAACACCATATATTTT. It specifies CASSLQTGRISGNTIYF. The V gene is TRBV4-3, the J gene TRBJ1-3; the match to TRBD1 covers 7 bases. Germline CDR1 is LGHNA and CDR2 is YSLEER. V was clipped by 4 bases and J by 0 bases; unmatched bases: 9. This CDR3 contains 17 residues.

The rearrangement uses TRBV28 and TRBJ2-7, with a weak D call TRBD1 (6 bases). V shed 6 bases and J shed 5 bases, with 8 bases lying between them. The CDR3 loop spans 11 amino acids. From germline, CDR1 is MDHEN and CDR2 SYDVKM. The CDR3 region is CASRSGDEQYF. The CDR3 DNA reads TGTGCCAGCAGGTCAGGGGACGAGCAGTACTTC.

This clone was seen a single time. This rearrangement joins TRBV10-3 to TRBJ1-1; the match to TRBD1 covers 8 bases. CDR3 length equals 15 residues. Unmatched junction bases numbered 12, after V lost 11 bases and J lost 1 base. The germline V gene has CDR1 ENHRY and CDR2 SYGVKD. CDR3 protein: CAVHPGTGSNTEAFF. The CDR3 bases are TGTGCCGTTCATCCCGGGACAGGTTCGAACACTGAAGCTTTCTTT.

This chain's CDR3 is CASSDWEDGYTF. CDR3 DNA: TGTGCCAGCAGTGACTGGGAGGATGGCTACACCTTC. The chain carries TRBV2 and TRBJ1-2, with no clear D. Between the trimmed V and J ends, which lost 3 bases and 6 bases, there was a span of 8 bases. The CDR3 length is 12 residues. Germline CDR1 reads SNHLY; CDR2 reads FYNNEI.

The chain joins TRBV7-3 to TRBJ2-3; TRBD2 might be the D (5 bases). CDR1 and CDR2 (germline): SGHTA, FQGTGA. The CDR3 runs 15 residues. V gave up 5 bases and J gave up 0 bases, with 12 bases separating them. In DNA, the CDR3 is TGTGCCAGCAGCCCAATAGCGACTAGCACAGATACGCAGTATTTT. Translation gives CASSPIATSTDTQYF.

The J gene is TRBJ2-1, the V gene TRBV4-3; 8 bases agree with TRBD2. The CDR3 totals 17 residues. V shed 1 base and J 0 bases; nucleotides not matched to a gene: 5. Germline V gene data show CDR1 as LGHNA and CDR2 as YSLEER. The CDR3 spells CASSQVSGGSSYNEQFF. The CDR3 coding sequence is TGCGCCAGCAGCCAAGTGTCGGGAGGGAGCTCCTACAATGAGCAGTTCTTC.

The rearrangement joins TRBV28 to TRBJ1-4; 8 nucleotides match TRBD1. CDR3 size: 16 residues. J was trimmed by 8 bases and V by 3 bases; bases with no gene match: 11. The germline CDR1 and CDR2 sequences are MDHEN and SYDVKM. This CDR3 reads CASSFLSGGQMEKLFF. CDR3 bases: TGTGCCAGCAGTTTTTTATCAGGGGGCCAGATGGAAAAACTGTTTTTT.

The chain has TRBV29-1 and TRBJ1-5; D unresolved. Germline-derived CDR1 and CDR2 are SQVTM and ANQGSEA. There are 12 residues in the CDR3. The CDR3, as DNA: TGCAGTTATAAAGTCGGGAATCAGCCCCAGCATTTT. Protein product: CSYKVGNQPQHF.

V is TRBV7-8 and J is TRBJ1-2; D gene unclear. The germline gives CDR1 SGHVS, CDR2 FQNEAQ. Trimming took 1 base from V and 8 from J, leaving 20 bases between them. The CDR3 is 16 residues long. Here the CDR3 DNA reads TGTGCCAGCAGCTTAGAGCATCTTCCCCACGCAAGAGGCTACACCTTC. Protein sequence: CASSLEHLPHARGYTF.

This clone showed up just once. The V call is TRBV18, the J call TRBJ2-3, with D unresolved. Germline loops: CDR1 KGHSH, CDR2 LQKENI. CDR3 length equals 12 residues. V was shortened by 2 bases and J by 6 bases, with 6 bases between the two germline ends. The CDR3 nucleotides read TGTGCCAGCTCACCATTCAGGGATACGCAGTATTTT. Encoded protein: CASSPFRDTQYF.

This chain joins TRBV7-9 and TRBJ1-2, with 7 nucleotides matching TRBD1. V lost 3 bases, J lost 0 bases, and 10 bases stayed unmatched. Looked up from germline, CDR1 is SEHNR and CDR2 is FQNEAQ (reference sequence). This CDR3 spans 17 amino acids. CDR3 nucleotides: TGTGCCAGCAGCTTTAACACCCTACAGGGGACTAACTATGGCTACACCTTC. As protein: CASSFNTLQGTNYGYTF.

The rearrangement uses TRBV7-2 and TRBJ1-1; D is unresolved. This CDR3 is 16 amino acids long. V was cut by 1 base and J by 5 bases, with 17 bases left in between. Germline V lookup: CDR1 SGHTA, CDR2 FQGNSA. CDR3 loop: CASSLGRTTESTEAFF. In DNA form, the CDR3 reads TGTGCCAGCAGCTTAGGTCGCACGACGGAGAGTACTGAAGCTTTCTTT.

This sequence joins TRBV10-3 and TRBJ2-1; D is possibly TRBD2 (5 bases). V shed 7 bases and J shed 5 bases, with 18 bases lying between them. The CDR3 totals 15 residues. CDR1 and CDR2 (germline): ENHRY, SYGVKD. CDR3 in DNA: TGTGCCATCAAACAAGGACTCGGAGCGAACAATGAGCAGTTCTTC. It translates to CAIKQGLGANNEQFF.

The chain is built from TRBV9 and TRBJ2-5, with D possibly matching TRBD1 (6 bases). The V end lost 8 bases, the J end lost 4 bases, and 18 bases lay between the germline ends. This CDR3 contains 14 residues. Germline V gene sequence: CDR1 SGDLS, CDR2 YYNGEE. The CDR3 loop reads CARAREGGSETQYF. The CDR3, as DNA: TGTGCCAGGGCACGGGAAGGGGGATCAGAGACCCAGTACTTC.

The CDR3 sequence: CASTPSGNGDTQYF. The CDR3 DNA reads as TGTGCCAGTACCCCTAGCGGGAATGGAGATACGCAGTATTTT. The chain joins TRBV19 to TRBJ2-3; 9 nucleotides align to TRBD2. The CDR3 covers 14 residues. The germline gives CDR1 LNHDA, CDR2 SQIVND (reference sequence). V trimming: 7 bases; J trimming: 5 bases; junction bases outside the gene matches: 7.

The chain employs TRBV6-1 and TRBJ2-3, with 11 nucleotides matching TRBD2. Germline V gene data show CDR1 as MNHNS and CDR2 as SASEGT. J lost 6 bases, V lost 5 bases, and 7 bases had no gene match. The CDR3 loop spans 15 amino acids. The CDR3 region is CASSFLAGGPDTQYF. DNA for the CDR3: TGTGCCAGCAGTTTCTTAGCGGGAGGGCCCGATACGCAGTATTTT.

The rearrangement links TRBV4-2 to TRBJ2-5, with 10 bases aligning to TRBD2. V gave up 1 base and J gave up 3 bases; unmatched junction bases: 8. The CDR3 has 17 amino acids. Germline V CDR1 and CDR2: LGHNA, YNFKEQ. CDR3 bases: TGTGCCAGCAGCCAAGGTATAGCGGGGGGTGTGGAAGAGACCCAGTACTTC. As protein: CASSQGIAGGVEETQYF.

V and J are TRBV5-1 and TRBJ2-7; 7 bases are a match to TRBD1. From germline, CDR1 is SGHRS and CDR2 YFSETQ. The CDR3 has 14 residues. The ends lost 4 bases at V and 4 bases at J; junction bases unmatched: 8. As DNA, the CDR3 is TGCGCCAGCAGCCCAAAGGGACAGCAATACGAGCAGTACTTC. This translates into CASSPKGQQYEQYF.

J is TRBJ1-4 and V is TRBV28, with D hard to call. The germline gives CDR1 MDHEN, CDR2 SYDVKM. This CDR3 region has 13 residues. V was pared by 6 bases and J by 7 bases, with 12 bases between. CDR3 in DNA: TGTGCCAGCAGGCGCTTAGATATTGAAAAACTGTTTTTT. Its translation: CASRRLDIEKLFF.

The chain recombines TRBV6-5 with TRBJ1-4; the match to TRBD1 covers 8 bases. From germline, CDR1 is MNHEY and CDR2 SVGAGI. The CDR3 is made up of 14 amino acids. The V segment lost 6 bases and the J segment 4 bases; nucleotides outside the gene matches: 4. The CDR3, as DNA: TGTGCCAGCAGCGACAGGGGACTTAATGAAAAACTGTTTTTT. It is translated as CASSDRGLNEKLFF.